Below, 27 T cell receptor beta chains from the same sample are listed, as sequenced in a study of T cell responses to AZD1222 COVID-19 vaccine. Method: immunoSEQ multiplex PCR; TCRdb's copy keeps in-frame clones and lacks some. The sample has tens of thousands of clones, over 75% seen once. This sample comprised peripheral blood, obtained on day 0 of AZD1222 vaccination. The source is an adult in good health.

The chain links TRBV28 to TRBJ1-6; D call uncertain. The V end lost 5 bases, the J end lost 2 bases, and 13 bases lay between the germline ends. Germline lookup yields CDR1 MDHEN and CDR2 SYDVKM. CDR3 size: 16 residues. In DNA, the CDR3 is TGTGCCAGCAGTCCCCAGCCCCCCCCCTATAATTCACCCCTCCACTTT. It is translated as CASSPQPPPYNSPLHF.

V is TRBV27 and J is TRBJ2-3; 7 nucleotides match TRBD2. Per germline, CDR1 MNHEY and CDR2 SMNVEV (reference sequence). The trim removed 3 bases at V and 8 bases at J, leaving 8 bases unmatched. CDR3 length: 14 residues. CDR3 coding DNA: TGTGCCAGCAGTTTTGGACTAGGAGATATTACGCAGTATTTT. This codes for CASSFGLGDITQYF.

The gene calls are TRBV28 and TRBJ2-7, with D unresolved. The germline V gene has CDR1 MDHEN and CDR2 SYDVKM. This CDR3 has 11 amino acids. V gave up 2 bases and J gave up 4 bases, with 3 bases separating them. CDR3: CASSLMYEQYF. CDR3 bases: TGTGCCAGCAGTTTAATGTACGAGCAGTACTTC.

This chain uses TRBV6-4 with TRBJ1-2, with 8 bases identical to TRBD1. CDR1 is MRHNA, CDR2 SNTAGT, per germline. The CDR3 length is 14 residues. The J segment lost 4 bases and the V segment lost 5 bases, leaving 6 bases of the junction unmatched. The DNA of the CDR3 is TGTGCCAGCAGTCGGGACAGGACGGGCTATGGCTACACCTTC. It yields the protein CASSRDRTGYGYTF.

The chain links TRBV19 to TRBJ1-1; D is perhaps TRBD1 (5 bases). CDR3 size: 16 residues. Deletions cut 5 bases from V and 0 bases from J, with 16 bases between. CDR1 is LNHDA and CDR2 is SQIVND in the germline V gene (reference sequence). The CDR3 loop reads CASSPNRSKMNTEAFF. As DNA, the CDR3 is TGTGCCAGTAGTCCCAACAGGTCGAAAATGAACACTGAAGCTTTCTTT.

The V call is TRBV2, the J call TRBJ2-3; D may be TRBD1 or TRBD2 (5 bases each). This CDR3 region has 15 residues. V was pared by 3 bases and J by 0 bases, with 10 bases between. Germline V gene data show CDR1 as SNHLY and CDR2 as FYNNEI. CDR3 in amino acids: CASSDGGLSTDTQYF. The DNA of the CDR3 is TGTGCCAGCAGTGATGGGGGTCTCAGCACAGATACGCAGTATTTT.

In nucleotides, the CDR3 is TGTGCCAGCAGCCCCACCCTGGGAGAAAAACTGTTTTTT. Translated: CASSPTLGEKLFF. V gene TRBV11-2 combines with J gene TRBJ1-4; D remains unclear. Per the germline V gene, CDR1 is SGHAT and CDR2 is FQNNGV. The V end lost 5 bases, the J end lost 8 bases, and 12 bases lay between the germline ends. This CDR3 spans 13 amino acids.

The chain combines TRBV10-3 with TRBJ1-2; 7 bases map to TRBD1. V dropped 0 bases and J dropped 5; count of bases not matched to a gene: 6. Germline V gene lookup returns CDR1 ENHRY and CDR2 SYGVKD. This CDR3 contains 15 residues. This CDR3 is CAISESGTAAYGYTF. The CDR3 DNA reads TGTGCCATCAGTGAGTCCGGGACAGCCGCTTATGGCTACACCTTC.

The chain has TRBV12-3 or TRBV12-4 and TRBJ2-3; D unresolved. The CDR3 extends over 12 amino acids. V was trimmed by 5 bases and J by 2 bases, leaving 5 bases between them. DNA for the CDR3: TGTGCCAGCAGTGAGTACACAGATACGCAGTATTTT. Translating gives CASSEYTDTQYF.

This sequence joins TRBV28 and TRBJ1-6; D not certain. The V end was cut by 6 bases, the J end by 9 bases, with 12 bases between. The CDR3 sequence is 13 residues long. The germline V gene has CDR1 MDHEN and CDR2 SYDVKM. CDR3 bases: TGTGCCAGCAGACAGTCGGGAGGTTCACCCCTCCACTTT. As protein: CASRQSGGSPLHF.

This CDR3 reads CASTPGGRGLAGEGADTQYF. DNA for the CDR3: TGTGCCAGTACCCCAGGAGGCCGGGGACTAGCGGGAGAGGGGGCAGATACGCAGTATTTT. The V gene is TRBV19, the J gene TRBJ2-3; the match to TRBD2 covers 14 bases. Germline V gene lookup returns CDR1 LNHDA and CDR2 SQIVND (reference sequence). The CDR3 extends over 20 amino acids. V lost 7 bases, J lost 4 bases, and 19 bases stayed unmatched.

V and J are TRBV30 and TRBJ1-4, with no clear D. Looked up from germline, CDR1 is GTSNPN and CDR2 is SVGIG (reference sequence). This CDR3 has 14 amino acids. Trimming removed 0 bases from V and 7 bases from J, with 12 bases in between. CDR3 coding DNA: TGTGCCTGGAGTGTTTTCCGGGCGGCTGAAAAACTGTTTTTT. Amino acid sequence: CAWSVFRAAEKLFF.

CDR3 in amino acids: CASSEIWGRGYTF. The CDR3 DNA sequence: TGTGCCAGCAGTGAAATCTGGGGACGTGGCTACACCTTC. The J gene is TRBJ1-2, the V gene TRBV6-1; a possible D gene is TRBD1 (5 bases). The V gene lost 2 bases and the J gene lost 7 bases, with 11 bases spanning the gap. Germline CDR1 reads MNHNS; CDR2 reads SASEGT. There are 13 residues in the CDR3.

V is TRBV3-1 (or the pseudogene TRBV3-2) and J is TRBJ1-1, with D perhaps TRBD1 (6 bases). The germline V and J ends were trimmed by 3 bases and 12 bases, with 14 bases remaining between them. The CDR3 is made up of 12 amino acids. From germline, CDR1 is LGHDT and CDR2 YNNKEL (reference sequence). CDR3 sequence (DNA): TGTGCCAGCAGCCACATACGACAGGATCCTTTCTTT. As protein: CASSHIRQDPFF.

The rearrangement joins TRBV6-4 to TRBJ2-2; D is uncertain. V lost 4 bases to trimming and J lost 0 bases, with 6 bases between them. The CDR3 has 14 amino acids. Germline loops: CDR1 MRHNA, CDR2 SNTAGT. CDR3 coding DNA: TGTGCCAGCAGTGTTTCTCCGAACACCGGGGAGCTGTTTTTT. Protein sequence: CASSVSPNTGELFF.

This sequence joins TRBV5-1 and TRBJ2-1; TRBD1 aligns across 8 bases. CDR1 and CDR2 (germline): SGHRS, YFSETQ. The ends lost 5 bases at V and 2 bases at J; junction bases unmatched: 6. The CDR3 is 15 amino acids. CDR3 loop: CASRSPGGPYNEQFF. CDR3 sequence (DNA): TGCGCCAGCAGATCCCCAGGGGGCCCCTACAATGAGCAGTTCTTC.

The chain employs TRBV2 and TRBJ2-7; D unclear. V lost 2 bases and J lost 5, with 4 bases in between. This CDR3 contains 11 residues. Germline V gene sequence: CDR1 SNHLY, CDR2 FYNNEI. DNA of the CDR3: TGTGCCAGCAGTGAACGGGACGAGCAGTACTTC. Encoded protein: CASSERDEQYF.

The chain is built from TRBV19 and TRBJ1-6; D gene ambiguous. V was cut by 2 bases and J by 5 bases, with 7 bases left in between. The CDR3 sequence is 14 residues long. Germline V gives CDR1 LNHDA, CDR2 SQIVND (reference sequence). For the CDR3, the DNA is TGTGCCAGTAGTATACAGGACCATAATTCACCCCTCCACTTT. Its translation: CASSIQDHNSPLHF.

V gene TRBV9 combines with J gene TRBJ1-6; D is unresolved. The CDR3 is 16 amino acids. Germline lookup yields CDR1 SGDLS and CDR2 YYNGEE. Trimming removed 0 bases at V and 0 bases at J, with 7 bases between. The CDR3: CASSVGWISYNSPLHF. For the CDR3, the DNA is TGTGCCAGCAGCGTAGGATGGATCTCCTATAATTCACCCCTCCACTTT.

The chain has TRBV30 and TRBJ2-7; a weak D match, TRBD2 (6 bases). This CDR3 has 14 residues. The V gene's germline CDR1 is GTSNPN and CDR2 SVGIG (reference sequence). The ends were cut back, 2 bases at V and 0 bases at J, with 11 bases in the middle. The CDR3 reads CAWSLGGSSYEQYF. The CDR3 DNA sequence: TGTGCCTGGAGTCTCGGGGGTAGCTCCTACGAGCAGTACTTC. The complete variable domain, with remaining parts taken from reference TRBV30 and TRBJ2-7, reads SQTIHQWPATLVQPVGSPLSLECTVEGTSNPNLYWYRQAAGRGLQLLFYSVGIGQISSEVPQNLSASRPQDRQFILSSKKLLLSDSGFYLCAWSLGGSSYEQYFGPGTRLTVT.

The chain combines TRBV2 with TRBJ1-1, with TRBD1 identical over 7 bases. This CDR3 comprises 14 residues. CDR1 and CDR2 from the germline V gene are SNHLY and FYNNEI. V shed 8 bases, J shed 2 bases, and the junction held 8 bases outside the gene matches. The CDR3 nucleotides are TGTGCCAGCCGCCCGGGGACAGCAAACACTGAAGCTTTCTTT. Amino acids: CASRPGTANTEAFF.

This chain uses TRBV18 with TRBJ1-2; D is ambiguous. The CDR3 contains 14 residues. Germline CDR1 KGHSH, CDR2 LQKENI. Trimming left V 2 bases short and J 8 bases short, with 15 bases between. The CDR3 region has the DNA TGTGCCAGCTCACCATTTGATGAAGCGGTAGGCTACACCTTC. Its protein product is CASSPFDEAVGYTF. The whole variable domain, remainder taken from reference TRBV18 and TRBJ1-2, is NAGVMQNPRHLVRRRGQEARLRCSPMKGHSHVYWYRQLPEEGLKFMVYLQKENIIDESGMPKERFSAEFPKEGPSILRIQQVVRGDSAAYFCASSPFDEAVGYTFGSGTRLTVV.

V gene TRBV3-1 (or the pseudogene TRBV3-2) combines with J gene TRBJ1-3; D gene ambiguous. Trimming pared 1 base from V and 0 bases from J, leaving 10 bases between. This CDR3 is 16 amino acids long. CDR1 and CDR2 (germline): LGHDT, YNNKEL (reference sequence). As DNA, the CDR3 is TGTGCCAGCAGCCAAGTCCGAGCGAGCTCTGGAAACACCATATATTTT. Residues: CASSQVRASSGNTIYF.

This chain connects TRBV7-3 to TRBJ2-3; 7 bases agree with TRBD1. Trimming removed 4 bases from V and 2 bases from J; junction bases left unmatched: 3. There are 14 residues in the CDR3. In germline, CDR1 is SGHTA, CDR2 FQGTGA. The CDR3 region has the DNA TGTGCCAGCAGCTCTGGACAGGACACAGATACGCAGTATTTT. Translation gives CASSSGQDTDTQYF.

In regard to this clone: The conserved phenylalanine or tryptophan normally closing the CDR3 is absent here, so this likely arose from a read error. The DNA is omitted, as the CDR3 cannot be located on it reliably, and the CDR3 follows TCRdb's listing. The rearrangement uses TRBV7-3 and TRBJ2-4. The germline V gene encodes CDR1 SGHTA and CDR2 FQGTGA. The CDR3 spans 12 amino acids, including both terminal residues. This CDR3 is CASSMNWVYESG.

CDR3 sequence: CASSRDPLSYEQYV. In DNA, the CDR3 is TGTGCCAGCTCCCGGGACCCTCTCTCCTACGAGCAGTACGTC. This chain joins TRBV5-4 and TRBJ2-7; D might be TRBD1 or TRBD2, each matching 5 bases. Germline CDR1 reads SGHNT; CDR2 reads YYREEE (reference sequence). The CDR3 has 14 amino acids. Trimming took off 7 bases at V and 0 bases at J, with 14 bases between the two ends.

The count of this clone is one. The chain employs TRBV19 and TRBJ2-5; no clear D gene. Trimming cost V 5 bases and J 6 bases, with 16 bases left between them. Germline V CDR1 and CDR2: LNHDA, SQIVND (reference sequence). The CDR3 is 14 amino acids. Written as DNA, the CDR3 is TGTGCCAGTAGTGGGAACTTAGGTATGAAGACCCAGTACTTC. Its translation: CASSGNLGMKTQYF.